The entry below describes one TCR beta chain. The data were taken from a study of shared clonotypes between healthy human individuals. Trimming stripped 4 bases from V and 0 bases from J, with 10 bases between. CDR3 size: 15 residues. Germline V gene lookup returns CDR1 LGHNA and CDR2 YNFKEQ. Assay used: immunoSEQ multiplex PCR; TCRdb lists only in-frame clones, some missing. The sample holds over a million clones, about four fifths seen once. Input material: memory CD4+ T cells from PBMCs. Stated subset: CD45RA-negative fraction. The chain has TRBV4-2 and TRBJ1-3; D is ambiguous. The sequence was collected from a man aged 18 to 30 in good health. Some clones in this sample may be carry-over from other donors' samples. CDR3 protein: CASSPTRSSGNTIYF. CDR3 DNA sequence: TGTGCCAGCAGCCCGACGCGCAGCTCTGGAAACACCATATATTTT.